The clone carrying this TCR beta chain was recorded many times. Its antigen is not identified. The CDR3 end falls 3 residues outside the read, so it is completed with the germline J gene. The data were taken from a study of T cell clonality in common variable immunodeficiency. Findings and limits, study-wide: Shared TCRbeta clones were fewer between CVID subjects than controls. CVID patient heterogeneity limited repertoire-clinical complication correlations.

The V gene lost 4 bases and the J gene lost 5 bases, with 18 bases spanning the gap. Germline V lookup: CDR1 MDHEN, CDR2 SYDVKM. This CDR3 region has 15 residues. Profiled with immunoSEQ multiplex PCR; TCRdb holds only in-frame clones, not every one. Recorded here are 45,000 to 70,000 clones, none singletons. Patients and controls were mostly of Caucasian heritage. Sequencing input: peripheral blood mononuclear cells. The rearrangement uses TRBV28 and TRBJ2-7; possibly TRBD2 for D (6 bases). The clonotype comes from a person aged 18 to 75 in good health. The CDR3 bases that were read are TGTGCCAGCAGTTCGGACTCGGGACTCGTCCACGAG. Translating gives CASSSDSGLVHE. The whole CDR3 sequence reads CASSSDSGLVHEQYF.